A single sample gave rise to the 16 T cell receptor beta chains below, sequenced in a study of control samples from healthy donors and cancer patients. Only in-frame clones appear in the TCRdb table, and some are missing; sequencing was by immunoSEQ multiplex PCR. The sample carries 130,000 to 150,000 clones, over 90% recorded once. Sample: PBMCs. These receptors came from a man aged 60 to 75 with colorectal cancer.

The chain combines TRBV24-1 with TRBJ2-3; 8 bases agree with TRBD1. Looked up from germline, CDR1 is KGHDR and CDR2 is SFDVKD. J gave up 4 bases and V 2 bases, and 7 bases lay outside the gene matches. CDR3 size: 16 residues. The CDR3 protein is CATSDWGDRGADTQYF. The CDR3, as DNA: TGTGCCACCAGTGATTGGGGCGACAGGGGAGCAGATACGCAGTATTTT.

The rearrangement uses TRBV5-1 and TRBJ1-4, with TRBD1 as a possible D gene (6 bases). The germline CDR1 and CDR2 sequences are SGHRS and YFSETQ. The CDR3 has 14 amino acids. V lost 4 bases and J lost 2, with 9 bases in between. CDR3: CASSTTGTNEKLFF. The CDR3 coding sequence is TGCGCCAGCAGCACAACAGGGACTAATGAAAAACTGTTTTTT.

CDR3 loop: CASKDIPSSYEQYF. CDR3 coding DNA: TGCGCCAGCAAGGATATTCCTAGCTCCTACGAGCAGTACTTC. J is TRBJ2-7 and V is TRBV5-1; D gene ambiguous. Germline loops: CDR1 SGHRS, CDR2 YFSETQ. This CDR3 is 14 amino acids long. V was cut by 6 bases and J by 0 bases, with 13 bases left in between.

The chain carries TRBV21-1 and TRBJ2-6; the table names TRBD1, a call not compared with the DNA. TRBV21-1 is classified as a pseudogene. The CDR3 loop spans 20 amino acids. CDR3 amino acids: CASSKVPQGAFCPGANVLTF. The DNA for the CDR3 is TGTGCCAGCAGCAAAGTCCCCCAGGGGGCTTTCTGCCCTGGGGCCAACGTCCTGACTTTC.

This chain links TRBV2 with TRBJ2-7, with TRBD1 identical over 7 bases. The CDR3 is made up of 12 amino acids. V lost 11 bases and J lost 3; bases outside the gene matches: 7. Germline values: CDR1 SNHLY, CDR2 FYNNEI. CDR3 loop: CAVPGQSYEQYF. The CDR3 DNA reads TGTGCCGTACCGGGACAGAGCTACGAGCAGTACTTC.

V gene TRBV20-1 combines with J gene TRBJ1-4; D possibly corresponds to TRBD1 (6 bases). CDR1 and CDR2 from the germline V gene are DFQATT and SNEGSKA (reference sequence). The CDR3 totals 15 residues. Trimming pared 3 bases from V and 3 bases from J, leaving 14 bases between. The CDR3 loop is CSASAWGAANEKLFF. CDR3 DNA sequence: TGCAGTGCTAGTGCCTGGGGGGCGGCTAATGAAAAACTGTTTTTT.

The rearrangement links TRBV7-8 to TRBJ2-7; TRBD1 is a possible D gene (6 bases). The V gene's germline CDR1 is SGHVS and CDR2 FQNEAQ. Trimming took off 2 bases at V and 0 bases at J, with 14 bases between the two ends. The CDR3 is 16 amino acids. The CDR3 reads CASSLFNRETSYEQYF. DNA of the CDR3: TGTGCCAGCAGCTTATTTAACAGGGAGACCTCCTACGAGCAGTACTTC.

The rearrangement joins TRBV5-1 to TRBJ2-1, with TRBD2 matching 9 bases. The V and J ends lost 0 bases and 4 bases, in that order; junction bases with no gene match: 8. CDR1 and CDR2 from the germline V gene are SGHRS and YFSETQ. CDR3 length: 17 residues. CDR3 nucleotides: TGCGCCAGCAGCTTGGCTTCTAGCGGGGAGCTATACAATGAGCAGTTCTTC. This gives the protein CASSLASSGELYNEQFF.

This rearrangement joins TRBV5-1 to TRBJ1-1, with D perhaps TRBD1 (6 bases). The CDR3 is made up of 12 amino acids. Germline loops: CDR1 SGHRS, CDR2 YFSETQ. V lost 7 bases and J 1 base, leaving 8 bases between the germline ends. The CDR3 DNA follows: TGCGCCAGCTGGGGACAGAACACTGAAGCTTTCTTT. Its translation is CASWGQNTEAFF.

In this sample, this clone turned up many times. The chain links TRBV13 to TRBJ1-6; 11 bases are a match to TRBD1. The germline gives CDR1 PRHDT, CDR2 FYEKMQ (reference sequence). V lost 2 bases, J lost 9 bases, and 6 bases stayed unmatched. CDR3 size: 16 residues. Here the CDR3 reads CASSLNRGTGGSPLHF. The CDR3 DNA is TGTGCCAGCAGCTTAAATCGCGGGACAGGGGGTTCACCCCTCCACTTT. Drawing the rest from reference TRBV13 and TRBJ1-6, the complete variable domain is AAGVIQSPRHLIKEKRETATLKCYPIPRHDTVYWYQQGPGQDPQFLISFYEKMQSDKGSIPDRFSAQQFSDYHSELNMSSLELGDSALYFCASSLNRGTGGSPLHFGNGTRLTVT.

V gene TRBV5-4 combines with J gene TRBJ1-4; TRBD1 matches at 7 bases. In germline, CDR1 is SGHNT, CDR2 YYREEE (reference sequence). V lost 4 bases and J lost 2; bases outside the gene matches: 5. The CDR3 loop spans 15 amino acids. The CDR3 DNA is TGTGCCAGCAGCGTCGAACAGGGGACTAATGAAAAACTGTTTTTT. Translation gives CASSVEQGTNEKLFF.

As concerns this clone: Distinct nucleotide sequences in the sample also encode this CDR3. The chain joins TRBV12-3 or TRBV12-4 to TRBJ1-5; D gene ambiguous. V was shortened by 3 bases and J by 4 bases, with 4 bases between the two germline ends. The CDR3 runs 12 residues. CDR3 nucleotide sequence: TGTGCCAGCAGTTTGGGGAATCAGCCCCAGCATTTT. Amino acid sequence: CASSLGNQPQHF.

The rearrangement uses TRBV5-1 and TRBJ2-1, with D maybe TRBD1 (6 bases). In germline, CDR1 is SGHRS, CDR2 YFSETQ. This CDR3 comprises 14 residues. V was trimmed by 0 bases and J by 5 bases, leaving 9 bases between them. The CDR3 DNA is TGCGCCAGCAGCTTGGGGTACAGGGACAATGAGCAGTTCTTC. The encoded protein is CASSLGYRDNEQFF. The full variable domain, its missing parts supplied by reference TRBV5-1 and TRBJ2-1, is KAGVTQTPRYLIKTRGQQVTLSCSPISGHRSVSWYQQTPGQGLQFLFEYFSETQRNKGNFPGRFSGRQFSNSRSEMNVSTLELGDSALYLCASSLGYRDNEQFFGPGTRLTVL.

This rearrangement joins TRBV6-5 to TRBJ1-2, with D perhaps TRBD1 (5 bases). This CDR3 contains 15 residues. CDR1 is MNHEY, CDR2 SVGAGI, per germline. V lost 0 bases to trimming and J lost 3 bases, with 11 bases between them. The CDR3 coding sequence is TGTGCCAGCAGTTACTCGGCCAAGGGGCACTATGGCTACACCTTC. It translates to CASSYSAKGHYGYTF.

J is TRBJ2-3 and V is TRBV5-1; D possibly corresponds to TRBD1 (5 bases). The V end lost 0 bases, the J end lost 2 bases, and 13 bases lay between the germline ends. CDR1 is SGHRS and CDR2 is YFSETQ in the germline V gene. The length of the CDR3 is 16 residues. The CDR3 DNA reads TGCGCCAGCAGCTTGGCCTGGGCAGGGTTCACAGATACGCAGTATTTT. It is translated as CASSLAWAGFTDTQYF.

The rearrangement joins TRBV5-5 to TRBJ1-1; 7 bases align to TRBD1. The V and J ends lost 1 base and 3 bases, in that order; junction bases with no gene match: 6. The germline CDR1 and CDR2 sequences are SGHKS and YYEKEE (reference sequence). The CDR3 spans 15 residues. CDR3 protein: CASSLWGQWDTEAFF. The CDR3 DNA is TGTGCCAGCAGCTTGTGGGGACAGTGGGACACTGAAGCTTTCTTT.